This T cell receptor (beta chain) was captured by sequencing in a study of T cell repertoires in cytomegalovirus infection. Study summary: The public TCR beta signatures pointed to both CMV infection and matching HLA type.

General observations from the study: What dominated the ex vivo response were HLA-C-restricted CMV-specific TCR beta clonotypes.

As to this clonotype: No antigen is known for it.

TCRdb fed the reads into MiXCR, producing one record per CDR3 protein. In the table there are about 830,000 distinct CDR3 sequences, about 31% of which are singletons. This sequence was found in a human donor in good health (CMV status not recorded). Some clones in this sample may be carry-over from other donors' samples. This sample comprised cultured CD8+ T cells from PBMCs, obtained from culture after CMV antigen stimulation.

CDR3 residues: CASKSQRRENTIYF. The DNA for the CDR3 is TGTGCCAGCAAGTCTCAGAGGAGGGAAAACACCATATATTTT. The V gene is TRBV7-9, the J gene TRBJ1-3; unclear D gene. CDR1 is SEHNR and CDR2 is FQNEAQ in the germline V gene (reference sequence). This CDR3 contains 14 residues. V lost 7 bases and J 6 bases, leaving 16 bases between the germline ends.